Listed below are T cell receptor beta chains from one sample, sequenced in a study of cytomegalovirus exposure and HLA in healthy donors. The protocol was immunoSEQ multiplex PCR, while the TCRdb copy is restricted to in-frame clones and leaves out a portion. This table holds 100,000 to 120,000 clones, under 85% found once. The sample taken for sequencing was PBMCs. These receptors were taken from a man aged 25 to 40 in good health and CMV-seronegative. Both conserved end residues are part of each CDR3. D genes are given only for firm matches. The listing skips clone size in some rows; elsewhere it reads once, few, many or a size class.

v_gene,abundance,d_gene,j_gene,CDR3nt,CDR3aa
TRBV5-1,.,.,TRBJ2-5,TGCGCCAGCAGCAGCGGGACAACTAAAGAGACCCAGTACTTC,CASSSGTTKETQYF
TRBV10-2,.,.,TRBJ1-3,TGCGCCAGCACTTGGCCCTCTGGAAACACCATATATTTT,CASTWPSGNTIYF
TRBV7-9,.,.,TRBJ1-5,TGTGCCAGCAGCGCTCAGGATCAGCCCCAGCATTTT,CASSAQDQPQHF
TRBV5-4,.,TRBD1,TRBJ2-1,TGTGCCAGCAGCTCTGTACAGGGGACCGCCAATGAGCAGTTCTTC,CASSSVQGTANEQFF
TRBV5-4,.,.,TRBJ2-5,TGTGCCAGCAGCTTGGGCAGGGGTAGAGAGACCCAGTACTTC,CASSLGRGRETQYF
TRBV6-5,few,.,TRBJ1-1,TGTGCCAGCATCCAGTATGGGAACACTGAAGCTTTCTTT,CASIQYGNTEAFF
TRBV4-3,.,TRBD1,TRBJ1-4,TGCGCCAGCAGCCAAGGAACACAGGGGAGCGAAAAACTGTTTTTT,CASSQGTQGSEKLFF
TRBV4-3,few,.,TRBJ2-1,TGCGCCAGCAGCCCAGGGGGTAGCGGGACATACAATGAGCAGTTCTTC,CASSPGGSGTYNEQFF
TRBV5-1,.,.,TRBJ2-5,TGCGCCAGCAGCTTGTCGGTCATCAAAGAGACCCAGTACTTC,CASSLSVIKETQYF
TRBV25-1,.,TRBD1,TRBJ1-1,TGTGCCAGCAGGCTCAACAGGGGGCCGAACACTGAAGCTTTCTTT,CASRLNRGPNTEAFF
TRBV5-1,few,.,TRBJ1-1,TGCGCCAGCAGCTTGGTAGGCAGGGGAATCACTGAAGCTTTCTTT,CASSLVGRGITEAFF
TRBV29-1,once,TRBD1,TRBJ2-7,TGCAGCGTTGAGGGAACAGGGGACGAGCAGTACTTC,CSVEGTGDEQYF
TRBV9,few,.,TRBJ1-6,TGTGCCAGCAGCGTGACAGGTGCTACCTATAATTCACCCCTCCACTTT,CASSVTGATYNSPLHF
TRBV28,few,TRBD1,TRBJ1-5,TGTGCCAGCAGTTTTCGGGACAGGGGCGGCAATCAGCCCCAGCATTTT,CASSFRDRGGNQPQHF
TRBV27,.,.,TRBJ2-2,TGTGCCAGCAGTTTATCGGGCCCCTTTGGTTCCGGGGAGCTGTTTTTT,CASSLSGPFGSGELFF
TRBV7-6,once,TRBD2,TRBJ2-3,TGTGCCAGCAGCTACCCACTAGCGGGAGGGCAAGATACGCAGTATTTT,CASSYPLAGGQDTQYF
TRBV5-1,.,TRBD1,TRBJ1-6,TGCGCCAGCAGCCGACAGGGAACCTATAATTCACCCCTCCACTTT,CASSRQGTYNSPLHF
TRBV6-5,.,.,TRBJ1-1,TGTGCCAGCAGTTACCGAGGGGGAGAAGGGCCTGAAGCTTTCTTT,CASSYRGGEGPEAFF
TRBV6-5,.,.,TRBJ2-7,TGTGCCAGCAGTTACACCGGGGGACAGTACTTC,CASSYTGGQYF
TRBV5-1,few,.,TRBJ2-7,TGCGCCAGCAGCCCGCGCCAAGCGACCCCCTACGAGCAGTACTTC,CASSPRQATPYEQYF
TRBV19,.,TRBD1,TRBJ2-4,TGTGCCAGTAGTCTACGGGACAGGGTAGCCAAAAACATTCAGTACTTC,CASSLRDRVAKNIQYF
TRBV4-3,.,TRBD2,TRBJ2-7,TGCGCCAGCAGCCCCGGGACTAGCTACTCCTACGAGCAGTACTTC,CASSPGTSYSYEQYF
TRBV9,.,.,TRBJ2-3,TGTGCCAGCAGCGTAGATCGGGGGATGACAGATACGCAGTATTTT,CASSVDRGMTDTQYF
TRBV5-1,few,.,TRBJ1-1,TGCGCCAGCAGCTTGGAGGCAGGGGCGGACACTGAAGCTTTCTTT,CASSLEAGADTEAFF
TRBV29-1,few,.,TRBJ2-3,TGCAGCGTTGAAGATCCCGCGGGCCTGCCTTCCGATACGCAGTATTTT,CSVEDPAGLPSDTQYF
TRBV15,few,TRBD2,TRBJ2-7,TGTGCCACCAGCAGAGATAGGGGACTACCCGACTACGAGCAGTACTTC,CATSRDRGLPDYEQYF
TRBV6-5,few,.,TRBJ2-7,TGTGCCAGCAGTACCCCGGAGAGAACCGAGCAGTACTTC,CASSTPERTEQYF
TRBV11-2,.,.,TRBJ1-4,TGTGCCAGCAGCTTAAATGTTGGGCAGGGGAGTAGGGAAAAACTGTTTTTT,CASSLNVGQGSREKLFF
TRBV5-1,few,.,TRBJ1-4,TGCGCCAGCAGCAAATCGGGAGGAGATGAAAAACTGTTTTTT,CASSKSGGDEKLFF
TRBV19,.,.,TRBJ1-1,TGTGCCAGTAGTATTGTGGCCAGCACTGAAGCTTTCTTT,CASSIVASTEAFF
TRBV6-5,few,.,TRBJ2-7,TGTGCCAGCAGTTCCGGTACAGGGCGGTACGAGCAGTACTTC,CASSSGTGRYEQYF
TRBV9,.,.,TRBJ2-7,TGTGCCAGCAGCGTATCCCACACACACGAGCAGTACTTC,CASSVSHTHEQYF
TRBV18,.,TRBD1,TRBJ2-5,TGTGCCAGCTCACCGGGACAGGGCCCAGAGACCCAGTACTTC,CASSPGQGPETQYF
TRBV18,.,.,TRBJ1-1,TGTGCCAGCTCCGCGGACAGGAACACTGAAGCTTTCTTT,CASSADRNTEAFF
TRBV4-3,once,TRBD1,TRBJ2-2,TGCGCCAGCAGGGCAGGGGGTATGGCGAACACCGGGGAGCTGTTTTTT,CASRAGGMANTGELFF
TRBV9,.,.,TRBJ2-3,TGTGCCAGCAGCGTCAGCCAGGGCACAGATACGCAGTATTTT,CASSVSQGTDTQYF
TRBV5-1,.,TRBD2,TRBJ2-7,TGCGCCAGCAGCTTGGCCGAGCGGGAGGGCCCCGAGCAGTACTTC,CASSLAEREGPEQYF
TRBV5-4,few,.,TRBJ1-1,TGTGCCAGCAGCTTTGCGGCCAACACTGAAGCTTTCTTT,CASSFAANTEAFF
TRBV28,.,.,TRBJ1-5,TGTGCCAGCAGTCCACAGGGTTGGGATAGCAATCAGCCCCAGCATTTT,CASSPQGWDSNQPQHF
TRBV4-3,.,.,TRBJ2-7,TGCGCCAGCAGCCAAGACACGGACAGAACCTCGTACGAGCAGTACTTC,CASSQDTDRTSYEQYF
TRBV14,.,.,TRBJ2-5,TGTGCCAGCAGCCCAGCAAGGGTCGGGGAGCAGTACTTC,CASSPARVGEQYF